The rows below give T cell receptor beta chains drawn from one sample of a study of T cells in Graves' hyperthyroidism and ophthalmopathy. Via MiXCR, TCRdb re-called the multiplex PCR reads, giving one row per CDR3 protein. Of about 640,000 distinct CDR3 sequences in the sample, around 15% were seen once. The sample taken for sequencing was blood. These receptor sequences come from a woman aged 50 to 60 with Graves' ophthalmopathy. The CDR3 runs from the conserved cysteine through the conserved F or W. The order of the fields is clone size, V gene, D gene, J gene, CDR3 DNA, CDR3 protein. A D gene is named only where the DNA matches it firmly. A clone size is listed for some rows: how often the clone was seen (once, few, many), or a class if it is expanded.

size: many; V: TRBV7-9; D: TRBD1; J: TRBJ2-1; DNA: TGTGCCAGCAGCTTAGTACAGGGGGTCCATGAGCAGTTCTTC; CDR3: CASSLVQGVHEQFF
size: many; V: TRBV28; D: .; J: TRBJ2-1; DNA: TGTGCCAGCAGTTTTCCGGGCCGGGGCAATGAGCAGTTCTTC; CDR3: CASSFPGRGNEQFF
size: many; V: TRBV7-8; D: .; J: TRBJ2-7; DNA: TGTGCCAGCAGCCCCGATACCACAGAGTACGAGCAGTACTTC; CDR3: CASSPDTTEYEQYF
size: once; V: TRBV29-1; D: TRBD1; J: TRBJ1-2; DNA: TGCAGCGTCCCGACAGGGGGCAGTGGCTACACCTTC; CDR3: CSVPTGGSGYTF
size: .; V: TRBV7-9; D: TRBD1; J: TRBJ2-5; DNA: TGTGCCAGCAGCTATACGGGACAGGGAGGAGAGACCCAGTACTTC; CDR3: CASSYTGQGGETQYF
size: .; V: TRBV15; D: TRBD1; J: TRBJ1-4; DNA: TGTGCCACCAGCGGACCCAGACAGGGGTACAATGAAAAACTGTTTTTT; CDR3: CATSGPRQGYNEKLFF
size: many; V: TRBV24-1; D: .; J: TRBJ2-3; DNA: TGTGCCACCAGTGCGGGGATCGGGGCAGATACGCAGTATTTT; CDR3: CATSAGIGADTQYF
size: .; V: TRBV11-2; D: TRBD2; J: TRBJ2-2; DNA: TGTGCCAGCAGCGGCAGGACTAGCCGTGCCGGGGAGCTGTTTTTT; CDR3: CASSGRTSRAGELFF
size: few; V: TRBV9; D: TRBD2; J: TRBJ2-1; DNA: TGTGCCAGCAGCGTTAGGACTAGCCCCTATATAGACAATGAGCAGTTCTTC; CDR3: CASSVRTSPYIDNEQFF
size: few; V: TRBV6-1; D: .; J: TRBJ1-6; DNA: TGTGCCAGCAGCCACGTCGGGGGTAATTCACCCCTCCACTTT; CDR3: CASSHVGGNSPLHF
size: .; V: TRBV7-7; D: TRBD1; J: TRBJ1-6; DNA: TGTGCTAGCAGCTTAGTTGGGGGGAGGGGGCGAATTAATTCACCCCTCCACTTT; CDR3: CASSLVGGRGRINSPLHF
size: many; V: TRBV5-1; D: TRBD1; J: TRBJ2-7; DNA: TGCGCCAGCAGCTTGAGTCGAGCAGGGGGCCAGTACGAGCAGTACTTC; CDR3: CASSLSRAGGQYEQYF
size: many; V: TRBV7-2; D: .; J: TRBJ2-3; DNA: TGTGCCAGCAGCGTCTGGGGGGGGGCGGATACGCAGTATTTT; CDR3: CASSVWGGADTQYF
size: many; V: TRBV6-1; D: .; J: TRBJ1-2; DNA: TGTGCCAGCAGCCCCCGCGGGGGGAACTATGGCTACACCTTC; CDR3: CASSPRGGNYGYTF
size: many; V: TRBV7-2; D: .; J: TRBJ2-1; DNA: TGTGCCAGCAGTTCACCGGGACTCGCCCGGCGGTACAATGAGCAGTTCTTC; CDR3: CASSSPGLARRYNEQFF
size: many; V: TRBV7-9; D: TRBD2; J: TRBJ2-7; DNA: TGTGCCAGCAGCGTGGGACTAGCGGGAGTCCACGAGCAGTACTTC; CDR3: CASSVGLAGVHEQYF
size: few; V: TRBV27; D: TRBD1; J: TRBJ1-1; DNA: TGTGCCAGCAGCGACAGGGGACTACGCACTGAAGCTTTCTTT; CDR3: CASSDRGLRTEAFF
size: .; V: TRBV10-3; D: .; J: TRBJ2-5; DNA: TGTGCCATCAGTAGTTATGGAGGGGAAGAGACCCAGTACTTC; CDR3: CAISSYGGEETQYF
size: many; V: TRBV20-1; D: .; J: TRBJ2-7; DNA: TGCAGTGCTAGATCAGGGGACGCCTACGAGCAGTACTTC; CDR3: CSARSGDAYEQYF
size: many; V: TRBV7-2; D: TRBD1; J: TRBJ2-2; DNA: TGTGCCAGCAGCTCCGGGACAGGCACCGGGGAGCTGTTTTTT; CDR3: CASSSGTGTGELFF
size: many; V: TRBV3-1; D: .; J: TRBJ2-5; DNA: TGTGCCAGCATTTCGCCCCAAGAGACCCAGTACTTC; CDR3: CASISPQETQYF
size: few; V: TRBV12-3/TRBV12-4; D: TRBD2; J: TRBJ2-5; DNA: TGTGCCAGCACGCGGCTAGCGGGAAGAGAGACCCAGTACTTC; CDR3: CASTRLAGRETQYF
size: .; V: TRBV6-1; D: .; J: TRBJ2-7; DNA: TGTGCCAGCAAATTCCACGCCGAGCAGTACTTC; CDR3: CASKFHAEQYF
size: .; V: TRBV11-1; D: .; J: TRBJ1-6; DNA: TGTGCCAGCAGCCCATCCGGGACTAAGAATTCACCCCTCCACTTT; CDR3: CASSPSGTKNSPLHF
size: .; V: TRBV24-1; D: .; J: TRBJ1-5; DNA: TGTGCCACCAGTTCTAGCAGGGTTGGCCAGCCCCAGCATTTT; CDR3: CATSSSRVGQPQHF
size: many; V: TRBV20-1; D: .; J: TRBJ2-7; DNA: TGCAGTGCTAAGGCTCCTACCTACGAGCAGTACTTC; CDR3: CSAKAPTYEQYF
size: few; V: TRBV4-1; D: TRBD2; J: TRBJ2-7; DNA: TGCGCCAGCAGCCAAGGGACTAGCAGCCTTTACGAGCAGTACTTC; CDR3: CASSQGTSSLYEQYF
size: .; V: TRBV5-1; D: TRBD1; J: TRBJ2-1; DNA: TGCGCCAGCAGGCCTGACGACAGGGTATCCGTCAATGAGCAGTTCTTC; CDR3: CASRPDDRVSVNEQFF
size: .; V: TRBV19; D: .; J: TRBJ2-1; DNA: TGTGCCAGTAGTACCCAGGGCACAGGGTACAATGAGCAGTTCTTC; CDR3: CASSTQGTGYNEQFF
size: many; V: TRBV27; D: TRBD2; J: TRBJ2-7; DNA: TGTGCCAGGCATACTAGCGGGAGTTGTTACGAGCAGTACTTC; CDR3: CARHTSGSCYEQYF
size: few; V: TRBV10-3; D: TRBD2; J: TRBJ2-1; DNA: TGTGCCATCACCTCTGGACTAGCGGTCGGAAGCTCCTACAATGAGCAGTTCTTC; CDR3: CAITSGLAVGSSYNEQFF
size: .; V: TRBV28; D: .; J: TRBJ2-2; DNA: TGTGCCACCATCCGGGGTGCCGCGAACACCGGGGAGCTGTTTTTT; CDR3: CATIRGAANTGELFF
size: .; V: TRBV27; D: .; J: TRBJ1-5; DNA: TGTGCCAGCAGTTTAAGCGCACAGGGCCGCAATCAGCCCCAGCATTTT; CDR3: CASSLSAQGRNQPQHF
size: many; V: TRBV5-6; D: .; J: TRBJ1-2; DNA: TGTGCCAGCAGCGACGCGACAGGACCTTCGAAATATGGCTACACCTTC; CDR3: CASSDATGPSKYGYTF
size: many; V: TRBV7-2; D: TRBD1; J: TRBJ2-7; DNA: TGTGCCAGCGGGCCGGGACAGGTCGCCTACGAGCAGTACTTC; CDR3: CASGPGQVAYEQYF
size: few; V: TRBV15; D: .; J: TRBJ2-7; DNA: TGTGCCACCAGCAGAGAAGGAGGAGGGCACGAGCAGTACTTC; CDR3: CATSREGGGHEQYF
size: .; V: TRBV4-3; D: .; J: TRBJ2-6; DNA: TGCGCCAGCAGCCACCGGACCCGAAGGGAGCAAGGTTCTGGGGCCAACGTCCTGACTTTC; CDR3: CASSHRTRREQGSGANVLTF
size: many; V: TRBV10-3; D: TRBD1; J: TRBJ1-2; DNA: TGTGCCACCCAGGGGGCGGCAGACTATGGCTACACCTTC; CDR3: CATQGAADYGYTF
size: many; V: TRBV6-1; D: TRBD1; J: TRBJ2-3; DNA: TGTGCCACCTCGACAGGGGCTAGGGGTTTTAGCACAGATACGCAGTATTTT; CDR3: CATSTGARGFSTDTQYF
size: many; V: TRBV12-3/TRBV12-4; D: TRBD2; J: TRBJ2-5; DNA: TGTGCCAGCAGTTCAGGGACTAGCGGGAGAGAAGAGACCCAGTACTTC; CDR3: CASSSGTSGREETQYF
size: many; V: TRBV20-1; D: .; J: TRBJ2-7; DNA: TGCAGTGCTGAGGGGCCTCGCGACGAGCAGTACTTC; CDR3: CSAEGPRDEQYF
size: many; V: TRBV7-9; D: TRBD2; J: TRBJ2-1; DNA: TGTGCCAGCAGCCTAGGCCCTAGCGGGAGTATAATTGAGCAGTTCTTC; CDR3: CASSLGPSGSIIEQFF
size: .; V: TRBV20-1; D: .; J: TRBJ2-5; DNA: TGCAGTGCTAGAGATGAGGTGGTTGGCGGGGAGACCCAGTACTTC; CDR3: CSARDEVVGGETQYF
size: .; V: TRBV29-1; D: TRBD1; J: TRBJ2-7; DNA: TGCAGCGTTGAAACTCTCAGGGGGCCCTACGAGCAGTACTTC; CDR3: CSVETLRGPYEQYF
size: .; V: TRBV7-9; D: TRBD2; J: TRBJ2-1; DNA: TGTGCCAGCAGCGAACTAGCGGGAGTTTTTGAGCAGTTCTTC; CDR3: CASSELAGVFEQFF
size: many; V: TRBV6-1; D: TRBD1; J: TRBJ2-1; DNA: TGTGCCAGCAGACAGACGACAGGGGAGCAGTTCTTC; CDR3: CASRQTTGEQFF
size: many; V: TRBV7-8; D: TRBD2; J: TRBJ2-7; DNA: TGTGCCAGCAGCTTAAAACCGGGACTAGCTGGAGAAAGCTCCTACGAGCAGTACTTC; CDR3: CASSLKPGLAGESSYEQYF
size: many; V: TRBV20-1; D: .; J: TRBJ2-1; DNA: TGCAGTGCTAGTTCAGTTCGCAATGAGCAGTTCTTC; CDR3: CSASSVRNEQFF
size: many; V: TRBV7-2; D: TRBD1; J: TRBJ2-1; DNA: TGTGCCAGCAGGGGGACAGGGGGCTCCTACAATGAGCAGTTCTTC; CDR3: CASRGTGGSYNEQFF
size: few; V: TRBV19; D: TRBD2; J: TRBJ2-7; DNA: TGTGCCAGTAGTATTTACAGCGGGACCTCCTACGAGCAGTACTTC; CDR3: CASSIYSGTSYEQYF
size: many; V: TRBV7-2; D: TRBD2; J: TRBJ2-1; DNA: TGTGCCAGCACCGTCGGGAGGGAGAAGAAGTTCTTC; CDR3: CASTVGREKKFF
size: many; V: TRBV27; D: .; J: TRBJ2-7; DNA: TGTGCCAGCAGTTTAGGGAACAACGAGCAGTACTTC; CDR3: CASSLGNNEQYF
size: .; V: TRBV10-3; D: .; J: TRBJ1-2; DNA: TGTGCCATCAGTGAGTCTGAACCAGAAAGGGGAAGGTGGGGCTACACCTTC; CDR3: CAISESEPERGRWGYTF
size: many; V: TRBV12-3/TRBV12-4; D: TRBD1; J: TRBJ2-7; DNA: TGTGCCAGCAGTTCAGGGGACAGGGGACCTGACGCGCAGTACTTC; CDR3: CASSSGDRGPDAQYF